Each of the 29 T cell receptor beta chains below was sequenced from the same sample in a study of cytomegalovirus exposure and HLA in healthy donors. Primers for the PCR totalled 60 Vbeta and 13 Jbeta. The table came from immunoSEQ multiplex PCR; TCRdb's copy has only in-frame clones and leaves some out. The sample lists some 70,000 clones; approximately 84% were seen once. The sample consisted of PBMCs. The receptors shown here come from a woman between 50 and 59 years old in good health and CMV-seronegative.

This clone was counted only a few times. The V call is TRBV2, the J call TRBJ2-2; D is perhaps TRBD1 (6 bases). Trimming shortened V by 8 bases and J by 4 bases, and 14 bases separated the two germline ends. The CDR3 is 14 residues long. Looked up from germline, CDR1 is SNHLY and CDR2 is FYNNEI. The CDR3 nucleotides are TGTGCCAGCCTTCGACAGGTGGGCACCGGGGAGCTGTTTTTT. Translated, it gives CASLRQVGTGELFF.

The chain combines TRBV12-5 with TRBJ1-1; D possibly corresponds to TRBD1 (6 bases). Germline CDR1 reads LGHNT; CDR2 reads FRNRAP. Deletions cut 3 bases from V and 1 base from J, with 18 bases between. The CDR3 covers 17 residues. In nucleotides, the CDR3 is TGTGCTAGTGGTTTCCTGACAGGTGGCAAGAAGAACACTGAAGCTTTCTTT. As protein: CASGFLTGGKKNTEAFF.

The CDR3 spells CAWSHLTWGGAYFGGANVLTF. Written as DNA, the CDR3 is TGTGCCTGGAGCCATCTTACTTGGGGCGGGGCCTATTTTGGTGGGGCCAACGTCCTGACTTTC. The rearrangement uses TRBV30 and TRBJ2-6; possibly TRBD2 for D (6 bases). Germline V lookup: CDR1 GTSNPN, CDR2 SVGIG (reference sequence). Trimming pared 3 bases from V and 3 bases from J, leaving 30 bases between. The CDR3 contains 21 residues. The full variable domain, in which reference TRBV30 and TRBJ2-6 provide the parts outside the CDR3, is SQTIHQWPATLVQPVGSPLSLECTVEGTSNPNLYWYRQAAGRGLQLLFYSVGIGQISSEVPQNLSASRPQDRQFILSSKKLLLSDSGFYLCAWSHLTWGGAYFGGANVLTFGAGSRLTVL.

This chain joins TRBV5-1 and TRBJ2-5, with 14 bases lining up with TRBD2. Germline V lookup: CDR1 SGHRS, CDR2 YFSETQ. The CDR3 extends over 15 amino acids. Losses at the gene ends were 3 bases for V and 5 bases for J; bases not matched to a gene: 3. In DNA, the CDR3 is TGCGCCAGCAGCTGGCGACTAGCGGGGGGGGAGACCCAGTACTTC. This encodes CASSWRLAGGETQYF.

Concerning this clone: Other DNA sequences in this sample translate to the same CDR3. CDR3 in amino acids: CASSFIRESQNTIYF. The CDR3 DNA is TGTGCCAGCAGCTTCATCAGGGAATCTCAAAACACCATATATTTT. V is TRBV28 and J is TRBJ1-3; weak D call: TRBD1 (5 bases). Trimming pared 6 bases from V and 6 bases from J, leaving 18 bases between. The germline gives CDR1 MDHEN, CDR2 SYDVKM. This CDR3 has 15 residues.

The chain uses TRBV5-1 and TRBJ1-1, with 9 bases lining up with TRBD1. With V trimmed by 2 bases and J by 5 bases, 7 bases remained unmatched. The CDR3 is 15 amino acids. Germline CDR1 is SGHRS and CDR2 is YFSETQ. CDR3 nucleotides: TGCGCCAGCAGCTTTGGACAGGGGACGTCAACTGAAGCTTTCTTT. Its translation is CASSFGQGTSTEAFF.

The V call is TRBV7-6, the J call TRBJ2-1; 9 bases match TRBD2. Per germline, CDR1 SGHVS and CDR2 FNYEAQ. With 3 bases clipped from V and 7 bases from J, the junction kept 7 bases outside the gene matches. There are 15 residues in the CDR3. The CDR3 region has the DNA TGTGCCAGCAGCTTGAGGGCGGGAGGGCCGAATGAGCAGTTCTTC. Its protein product is CASSLRAGGPNEQFF.

This chain links TRBV28 with TRBJ2-7; a possible D gene is TRBD1 (6 bases). This CDR3 contains 12 residues. The V and J ends lost 5 bases and 5 bases respectively, with 10 bases between them. Germline V gene sequence: CDR1 MDHEN, CDR2 SYDVKM. The CDR3 loop reads CASSEQGHEQYF. CDR3 DNA: TGTGCCAGCAGTGAACAGGGACACGAGCAGTACTTC.

The chain has TRBV10-2 and TRBJ2-3, with D perhaps matching TRBD2 (6 bases). Germline V gene lookup returns CDR1 WSHSY and CDR2 SAAADI. Trimming pared 3 bases from V and 1 base from J, leaving 11 bases between. This CDR3 is built from 15 residues. As DNA, the CDR3 is TGCGCCAGCAGTGATCCCGGGGGAGGCACAGATACGCAGTATTTT. It yields the protein CASSDPGGGTDTQYF.

The CDR3, as DNA: TGTGCCAGCAGTTTTCGGGACAGGGCAGATACGCAGTATTTT. This codes for CASSFRDRADTQYF. The rearrangement joins TRBV28 to TRBJ2-3; 9 nucleotides align to TRBD1. From germline, CDR1 is MDHEN and CDR2 SYDVKM. CDR3 length: 14 residues. V gave up 3 bases and J gave up 4 bases; unmatched junction bases: 2.

This rearrangement joins TRBV6-1 to TRBJ2-7; possibly TRBD1 for D (6 bases). The germline CDR1 and CDR2 sequences are MNHNS and SASEGT. The V end was cut by 7 bases, the J end by 2 bases, with 12 bases between. This CDR3 spans 13 amino acids. The CDR3 reads CASTGTGTYEQYV. In DNA form, the CDR3 reads TGTGCCAGCACGGGTACAGGGACCTACGAGCAGTACGTC.

The CDR3 loop reads CASRSGDSYNEQFF. Here the CDR3 DNA reads TGTGCCAGCAGGTCAGGGGACTCCTACAATGAGCAGTTCTTC. The chain joins TRBV6-5 to TRBJ2-1, with D perhaps matching TRBD1 (6 bases). This CDR3 has 14 amino acids. Trimming pared 6 bases from V and 0 bases from J, leaving 9 bases between. Germline loops: CDR1 MNHEY, CDR2 SVGAGI.

This clone was counted a few times. The chain recombines TRBV5-1 with TRBJ2-5; the D gene is possibly TRBD1 (5 bases). CDR1 and CDR2 from the germline V gene are SGHRS and YFSETQ. This CDR3 is built from 15 residues. V was shortened by 0 bases and J by 2 bases, with 11 bases between the two germline ends. The CDR3 loop reads CASSLVARGQETQYF. Here the CDR3 DNA reads TGCGCCAGCAGCTTGGTTGCTAGGGGACAAGAGACCCAGTACTTC.

The table lists this clone with a count of one. The chain uses TRBV28 and TRBJ1-5; possibly TRBD1 for D (6 bases). The V gene's germline CDR1 is MDHEN and CDR2 SYDVKM. This CDR3 has 15 residues. V was clipped by 6 bases and J by 3 bases, with 15 bases between them. CDR3: CASSSLQGDNQPQHF. CDR3 DNA sequence: TGTGCCAGCAGCTCATTACAGGGAGACAATCAGCCCCAGCATTTT.

The chain couples TRBV7-6 to TRBJ2-5; 10 positions agree with TRBD1. The CDR3 is 13 amino acids. The V gene end was trimmed by 8 bases and the J gene end by 4 bases; junction bases not matched to a gene: 4. CDR1 is SGHVS, CDR2 FNYEAQ, per germline. The CDR3 nucleotides are TGTGCCAGCGGGGGACAGGGGAGAGAGACCCAGTACTTC. The encoded protein is CASGGQGRETQYF.

The V gene is TRBV11-1, the J gene TRBJ2-4, with 11 bases aligning to TRBD1. The trim removed 5 bases at V and 12 bases at J, leaving 12 bases unmatched. Per germline, CDR1 SGHAT and CDR2 FQDESV (reference sequence). The CDR3 sequence is 15 residues long. CDR3 loop: CASSPRGGQGATQYF. The CDR3 DNA is TGTGCCAGCAGCCCCCGGGGAGGACAGGGGGCAACTCAGTACTTC.

This clone was recorded only once. V and J are TRBV6-6 and TRBJ2-1; possibly TRBD1 for D (5 bases). CDR3 length: 13 amino acids. With 8 bases removed from V and 0 bases from J, the gap between germline ends came to 8 bases. Germline assignment: CDR1 MNHNY and CDR2 SVGAGI (reference sequence). Written as DNA, the CDR3 is TGTGCCAGCCAGGGATCCTCCTACAATGAGCAGTTCTTC. As protein: CASQGSSYNEQFF.

Remarks on this clone: The sample carries other DNA sequences with the same CDR3. The chain combines TRBV6-6 with TRBJ2-5; 7 nucleotides match TRBD1. Germline CDR1 reads MNHNY; CDR2 reads SVGAGI (reference sequence). The CDR3 loop spans 15 amino acids. V lost 5 bases and J lost 2; bases outside the gene matches: 8. In nucleotides, the CDR3 is TGTGCCAGCAGTCGATCCGGGACAGAACAAGAGACCCAGTACTTC. It translates to CASSRSGTEQETQYF.

The chain uses TRBV7-2 and TRBJ1-2; 10 bases are a match to TRBD1. This CDR3 has 15 amino acids. Trimming cost V 5 bases and J 5 bases; bases outside gene matches: 8. Germline loops: CDR1 SGHTA, CDR2 FQGNSA. CDR3 protein: CASSGDRGRTYGYTF. CDR3 bases: TGTGCCAGCAGCGGGGACAGGGGCCGTACGTATGGCTACACCTTC. Based on the CDR3 plus reference TRBV7-2 and TRBJ1-2, the full variable domain is GAGVSQSPSNKVTEKGKDVELRCDPISGHTALYWYRQSLGQGLEFLIYFQGNSAPDKSGLPSDRFSAERTGGSVSTLTIQRTQQEDSAVYLCASSGDRGRTYGYTFGSGTRLTVV.

This clone appeared once. The rearrangement joins TRBV28 to TRBJ2-3; 7 nucleotides match TRBD1. In germline, CDR1 is MDHEN, CDR2 SYDVKM. With V trimmed by 6 bases and J by 0 bases, 15 bases remained unmatched. The length of the CDR3 is 18 residues. CDR3 nucleotides: TGTGCCAGCAGACTTAAAGGGACAGCCCATCCTAGCACAGATACGCAGTATTTT. Its protein product is CASRLKGTAHPSTDTQYF.

J is TRBJ1-5 and V is TRBV9, with D perhaps matching TRBD1 (6 bases). V lost 0 bases and J lost 0, with 10 bases in between. Looked up from germline, CDR1 is SGDLS and CDR2 is YYNGEE. There are 16 residues in the CDR3. CDR3 nucleotides: TGTGCCAGCAGCGTAGATTCAGGGGATAGCAATCAGCCCCAGCATTTT. Its translation: CASSVDSGDSNQPQHF.

V is TRBV27 and J is TRBJ1-5; 12 bases are a match to TRBD1. The CDR3 has 15 residues. The J segment lost 0 bases and the V segment lost 10 bases, leaving 4 bases of the junction unmatched. Germline CDR1 is MNHEY and CDR2 is SMNVEV (reference sequence). The CDR3 spells CATRDRGLSNQPQHF. CDR3 DNA sequence: TGTGCCACGAGGGACAGGGGGCTTAGCAATCAGCCCCAGCATTTT.

V usage is TRBV6-6 and J usage is TRBJ1-2; 7 nucleotides align to TRBD1. The CDR3 runs 16 residues. Germline CDR1 is MNHNY and CDR2 is SVGAGI (reference sequence). V was pared by 7 bases and J by 4 bases, with 15 bases of the junction left unmatched. DNA for the CDR3: TGTGCCAGCATCACGACAGGGCGGGATGAGTTCTATGGCTACACCTTC. It yields the protein CASITTGRDEFYGYTF.

The chain is built from TRBV5-1 and TRBJ1-1; a possible D gene is TRBD1 (5 bases). Per the germline V gene, CDR1 is SGHRS and CDR2 is YFSETQ. This CDR3 contains 16 residues. V was clipped by 3 bases and J by 1 base, with 16 bases between them. As DNA, the CDR3 is TGCGCCAGCAGCTCGTCTGACAGAAGTTCGAACACTGAAGCTTTCTTT. It yields the protein CASSSSDRSSNTEAFF. Full variable domain (missing parts from reference TRBV5-1 and TRBJ1-1): KAGVTQTPRYLIKTRGQQVTLSCSPISGHRSVSWYQQTPGQGLQFLFEYFSETQRNKGNFPGRFSGRQFSNSRSEMNVSTLELGDSALYLCASSSSDRSSNTEAFFGQGTRLTVV.

This clone was detected once. V and J are TRBV27 and TRBJ1-1; 10 nucleotides align to TRBD1. Per germline, CDR1 MNHEY and CDR2 SMNVEV (reference sequence). The trim removed 5 bases at V and 3 bases at J, leaving 12 bases unmatched. The CDR3 extends over 17 amino acids. The CDR3 loop reads CASSMPLRDRGHTEAFF. The CDR3 DNA sequence: TGTGCCAGCAGTATGCCCCTCCGGGACAGGGGCCACACTGAAGCTTTCTTT.

This clone was found a few times. The J gene is TRBJ1-1, the V gene TRBV28; 9 nucleotides match TRBD1. Germline CDR1 and CDR2: MDHEN and SYDVKM. The CDR3 runs 16 residues. Trimming removed 4 bases from V and 1 base from J; junction bases left unmatched: 7. CDR3 bases: TGTGCCAGCAGTTCCCGACCGGGACAGGGGAACACTGAAGCTTTCTTT. Residues: CASSSRPGQGNTEAFF.

This sequence joins TRBV7-9 and TRBJ2-1; D unclear. Per germline, CDR1 SEHNR and CDR2 FQNEAQ (reference sequence). Between the trimmed V and J ends, which lost 6 bases and 8 bases, there was a span of 20 bases. CDR3 length: 15 amino acids. The CDR3, as DNA: TGTGCCAGCAGTTCATCTACAATAGCTGTCCATGAGCAGTTCTTC. Encoded protein: CASSSSTIAVHEQFF. Looking up the rest from reference TRBV7-9 and TRBJ2-1 gives the full variable domain: DTGVSQNPRHKITKRGQNVTFRCDPISEHNRLYWYRQTLGQGPEFLTYFQNEAQLEKSRLLSDRFSAERPKGSFSTLEIQRTEQGDSAMYLCASSSSTIAVHEQFFGPGTRLTVL.

The rearrangement uses TRBV5-6 and TRBJ2-5; 9 nucleotides align to TRBD1. The J call could be wrong; TRBJ2-7 is a better fit for the DNA end. This CDR3 has 15 amino acids. Germline CDR1 and CDR2: SGHDT and YYEEEE. CDR3 region: CASSRRQGGTYEQYF. The CDR3 DNA follows: TGTGCCAGCAGCCGCCGACAGGGGGGGACCTACGAGCAGTACTTC.

The rearrangement joins TRBV30 to TRBJ1-2; D gene unclear. This CDR3 region has 12 residues. The germline V and J ends were trimmed by 4 bases and 3 bases, with 9 bases remaining between them. Germline CDR1 GTSNPN, CDR2 SVGIG (reference sequence). CDR3 DNA sequence: TGTGCCTGGACCCACGGTGACTATGGCTACACCTTC. This sequence encodes CAWTHGDYGYTF.